These 11 T cell receptor beta chains came from one sample sequenced in a study of T-cell memory formation after mild COVID-19 (dated by TCRdb to the early 2020s). Library method: 5' RACE. TCRdb records Illumina NovaSeq 6000 as the sequencer. TCRdb reprocessed the public reads (quality trimming at Q25 with fastp, clone calling with MiXCR) and kept in-frame beta chains. Every distinct CDR3 protein forms one entry, paired with its most common genes and DNA. The sample yields about 290,000 distinct CDR3 sequences; more than 15% were counted once. Of the sample, more than 20% falls within the top ten clones. Sequencing input: PBMCs or a T cell subset sorted from them (not recorded which). These receptors all stem from a man aged 18 to 35 who had mild COVID-19 (a few samples of this study predate the infection). The sample titles of this study are shuffled in the database, so cell type and time point are left out; the donor was told from shared clones.

The sample holds a few counts of this clonotype. The CDR3 is CASSSTIWTGNQPQHF. The CDR3 DNA follows: TGTGCCAGCAGCTCTACAATTTGGACAGGGAATCAGCCCCAGCATTTT. The chain links TRBV7-9 to TRBJ1-5; 8 bases fit TRBD1. CDR1 and CDR2 (germline): SEHNR, FQNEAQ (reference sequence). V was clipped by 4 bases and J by 4 bases; unmatched bases: 9. This CDR3 is 16 amino acids long.

This clonotype was observed a handful of times. The genes are TRBV18 and TRBJ1-5; D not resolved. The CDR3 is made up of 13 amino acids. V was trimmed by 6 bases and J by 2 bases, leaving 8 bases between them. CDR1 is KGHSH and CDR2 is LQKENI in the germline V gene. Written as DNA, the CDR3 is TGTGCCAGCTCGGTCGAGGGCAATCAGCCCCAGCATTTT. This encodes CASSVEGNQPQHF. Full variable domain (remainder filled in from reference TRBV18 and TRBJ1-5): NAGVMQNPRHLVRRRGQEARLRCSPMKGHSHVYWYRQLPEEGLKFMVYLQKENIIDESGMPKERFSAEFPKEGPSILRIQQVVRGDSAAYFCASSVEGNQPQHFGDGTRLSIL.

This clonotype was counted between two and nine times. V and J are TRBV6-5 and TRBJ1-5, with D uncertain. The V gene lost 0 bases and the J gene lost 5 bases, with 8 bases spanning the gap. This CDR3 has 14 residues. CDR1 is MNHEY, CDR2 SVGAGI, per germline. CDR3 loop: CASSYSRRHQPQHF. CDR3 DNA: TGTGCCAGCAGTTACTCCCGCAGGCATCAGCCCCAGCATTTT.

J is TRBJ2-7 and V is TRBV20-1; 11 bases line up with TRBD1. The ends lost 6 bases at V and 0 bases at J; junction bases unmatched: 4. Germline V gives CDR1 DFQATT, CDR2 SNEGSKA (reference sequence). The CDR3 runs to 14 residues. The CDR3 reads CSASGQGVSYEQYF. CDR3 DNA sequence: TGCAGTGCGTCGGGACAGGGGGTCTCCTACGAGCAGTACTTC.

The sample holds many counts of this clonotype. The chain is built from TRBV4-3 and TRBJ2-3; TRBD2 is a possible D gene (7 bases). Germline V gives CDR1 LGHNA, CDR2 YSLEER. The CDR3 runs to 17 residues. The V gene lost 1 base and the J gene lost 2 bases, with 16 bases spanning the gap. CDR3 nucleotide sequence: TGCGCCAGCAGCCAAGGTTCTGCGGGGGCTTACACAGATACGCAGTATTTT. Translated, it gives CASSQGSAGAYTDTQYF.

This clonotype was seen a handful of times. This chain joins TRBV6-6 and TRBJ1-1; D unresolved. The CDR3 extends over 15 amino acids. In germline, CDR1 is MNHNY, CDR2 SVGAGI (reference sequence). Trimming left V 0 bases short and J 0 bases short, with 8 bases between. CDR3 sequence (DNA): TGTGCCAGCAGTTACTCGACCCACATGAACACTGAAGCTTTCTTT. Translated: CASSYSTHMNTEAFF.

For this clonotype: One end of the junction fails to match germline, which may point to a read error. V is TRBV18 and J is TRBJ1-1, with no clear D. This CDR3 is built from 13 residues. Germline assignment: CDR1 KGHSH and CDR2 LQKENI. The CDR3 region has the DNA TGTGCCAGCTCCCCACCTACTCGGTATGAAGCTTTCTTT. This encodes CASSPPTRYEAFF.

The chain has TRBV20-1 and TRBJ2-1; a possible D gene is TRBD2 (6 bases). This CDR3 has 13 amino acids. The V gene lost 6 bases and the J gene lost 6 bases, with 15 bases spanning the gap. The germline CDR1 and CDR2 sequences are DFQATT and SNEGSKA (reference sequence). The chain's CDR3 is CSAPKAGLNEQFF. CDR3 in DNA: TGCAGTGCCCCCAAGGCGGGGCTCAATGAGCAGTTCTTC.

The V and J genes are TRBV9 and TRBJ2-7; TRBD2 agrees at 10 bases. Germline-derived CDR1 and CDR2 are SGDLS and YYNGEE. This CDR3 comprises 15 residues. J gave up 3 bases and V 4 bases, and 7 bases lay outside the gene matches. CDR3 coding DNA: TGTGCCAGCAGCCCAGGGCTAGCGGGGGTCTACGAGCAGTACTTC. Its translation: CASSPGLAGVYEQYF.

In DNA, the CDR3 is TGTGCCAGCAGCTCTCAGGGGGGTAGCAATCAGCCCCAGCATTTT. Translating gives CASSSQGGSNQPQHF. The rearrangement joins TRBV7-2 to TRBJ1-5, with TRBD1 matching over 7 bases. With V trimmed by 4 bases and J by 0 bases, 3 bases remained unmatched. The CDR3 has 15 residues. The germline V gene has CDR1 SGHTA and CDR2 FQGNSA.

This clonotype has just a few counts. The chain has TRBV5-1 and TRBJ2-2; D remains unclear. V shed 2 bases and J shed 0 bases, with 11 bases lying between them. Germline CDR1 and CDR2: SGHRS and YFSETQ. This CDR3 is 16 amino acids long. This CDR3 reads CASSFFGGTNTGELFF. In DNA form, the CDR3 reads TGCGCCAGCAGCTTCTTCGGCGGTACGAACACCGGGGAGCTGTTTTTT.